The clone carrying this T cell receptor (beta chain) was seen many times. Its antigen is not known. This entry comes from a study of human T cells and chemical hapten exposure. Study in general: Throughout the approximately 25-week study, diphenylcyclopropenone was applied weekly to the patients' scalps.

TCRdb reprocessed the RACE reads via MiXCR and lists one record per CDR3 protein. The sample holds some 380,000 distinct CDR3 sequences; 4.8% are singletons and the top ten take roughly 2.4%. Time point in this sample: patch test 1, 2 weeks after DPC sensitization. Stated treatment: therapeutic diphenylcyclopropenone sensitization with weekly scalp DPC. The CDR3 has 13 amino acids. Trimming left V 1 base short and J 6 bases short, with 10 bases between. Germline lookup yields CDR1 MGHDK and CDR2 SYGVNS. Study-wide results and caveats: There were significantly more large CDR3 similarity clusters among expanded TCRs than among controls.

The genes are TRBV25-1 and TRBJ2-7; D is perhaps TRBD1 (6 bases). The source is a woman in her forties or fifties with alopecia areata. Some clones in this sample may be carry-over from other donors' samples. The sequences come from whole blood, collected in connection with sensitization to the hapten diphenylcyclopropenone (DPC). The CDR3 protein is CASSESSGVEQYF. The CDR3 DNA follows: TGTGCCAGCAGTGAATCATCAGGGGTCGAGCAGTACTTC.